This TCR beta chain was recorded in a study of blood T cell repertoires in COVID-19. For the study at large: PBMCs, B-cell-depleted T cells, or T cells were the source of the cDNA or gDNA that made up the material.

The germline V and J ends were trimmed by 0 bases and 8 bases, with 16 bases remaining between them. The CDR3 sequence is 16 residues long. CDR1 and CDR2 from the germline V gene are MNHNY and SVGAGI (reference sequence). Authors' methods: From reference gene primer amplification, estimates of nucleated cell counts were derived. Here immunoSEQ multiplex PCR was the method, and the copy in TCRdb shows in-frame clones only, minus some. V, J and clone size were drawn from that table, and D and trimming were deduced from the DNA. The sample carries about 96,000 clones, approximately 84% recorded once. The sequence was obtained from a woman aged 55 to 70 with acute or convalescent COVID-19. Sequenced material: peripheral blood. V usage is TRBV6-6 and J usage is TRBJ1-4; D gene ambiguous. The DNA for the CDR3 is TGTGCCAGCAGTTACTCTGGGAGCGGCGCGGGAGAAAAACTGTTTTTT. Its protein is CASSYSGSGAGEKLFF.